The rows below give T cell receptor beta chains drawn from one sample of a study of cytomegalovirus exposure and HLA in healthy donors. Produced via immunoSEQ multiplex PCR; TCRdb's table is partial and in-frame only. The table records under 150,000 clones, about 80% of them present only once. Input material: PBMCs. The receptors here all came from a boy between 2 and 10 years old in good health and CMV-seronegative. CDR3s include the opening cysteine and the closing phenylalanine or tryptophan. The D gene is left open where the match is weak. The size field is filled for only some rows; it gives once, few, many or a size class.

J gene: TRBJ2-2; D gene: TRBD1; clone size: .; V gene: TRBV4-1; CDR3 protein: CASSRDGTGTVGELFF; CDR3 DNA: TGCGCCAGCAGCCGAGACGGGACAGGGACCGTCGGGGAGCTGTTTTTT
J gene: TRBJ2-1; D gene: TRBD2; clone size: .; V gene: TRBV5-1; CDR3 protein: CASRGGIGNEQFF; CDR3 DNA: TGCGCCAGCCGGGGGGGCATTGGCAATGAGCAGTTCTTC
J gene: TRBJ2-3; D gene: TRBD2; clone size: .; V gene: TRBV6-4; CDR3 protein: CASSDSKREAIDTQYF; CDR3 DNA: TGTGCCAGCAGTGACTCGAAGCGGGAGGCCATAGATACGCAGTATTTT
J gene: TRBJ2-3; D gene: TRBD2; clone size: .; V gene: TRBV7-6; CDR3 protein: CASSLEVAGGFGDTQYF; CDR3 DNA: TGTGCCAGCAGCTTAGAAGTGGCGGGGGGGTTTGGAGATACGCAGTATTTT
J gene: TRBJ2-7; D gene: .; clone size: .; V gene: TRBV7-6; CDR3 protein: CASSLAGGATAYEQYF; CDR3 DNA: TGTGCCAGCAGCTTAGCGGGGGGGGCGACAGCGTACGAGCAGTACTTC
J gene: TRBJ2-5; D gene: .; clone size: once; V gene: TRBV21-1; CDR3 protein: CASSKPGLLPGTQYF; CDR3 DNA: TGTGCCAGCAGCAAGCCGGGACTCCTCCCAGGGACCCAGTACTTC
J gene: TRBJ1-4; D gene: TRBD1; clone size: .; V gene: TRBV11-2; CDR3 protein: CASSLVRGTENEKLFF; CDR3 DNA: TGTGCCAGCAGCTTAGTTCGGGGGACAGAAAATGAAAAACTGTTTTTT
J gene: TRBJ2-7; D gene: TRBD2; clone size: .; V gene: TRBV18; CDR3 protein: CASSRGTSYEQYF; CDR3 DNA: TGTGCCAGCTCGCGGGGGACCTCCTACGAGCAGTACTTC
J gene: TRBJ2-7; D gene: .; clone size: .; V gene: TRBV4-3; CDR3 protein: CASSQEQGLEQYF; CDR3 DNA: TGCGCCAGCAGCCAAGAGCAGGGCCTCGAGCAGTACTTC
J gene: TRBJ1-6; D gene: .; clone size: .; V gene: TRBV7-9; CDR3 protein: CASSLTPGLVGVALHF; CDR3 DNA: TGTGCCAGCAGCTTAACACCGGGACTGGTCGGGGTGGCCCTCCACTTT
J gene: TRBJ2-3; D gene: TRBD2; clone size: .; V gene: TRBV4-2; CDR3 protein: CASSLGLAGGPSTDTQYF; CDR3 DNA: TGTGCCAGCAGCCTCGGACTAGCGGGGGGGCCTTCAACAGATACGCAGTATTTT